This T cell receptor beta chain was identified during a study of blood T cell repertoires in COVID-19. About the research overall: COVID-19 samples, acute and convalescent, were from the United States, Italy and Spain. PBMCs, B-cell-depleted T cells, or T cells provided the cDNA or gDNA that made up the material.

Produced via immunoSEQ multiplex PCR; TCRdb's table is partial and in-frame only. The repertoire holds 350,000 or so clones, with roughly 87% as singletons. Donors were grouped by their self-reported clinical history. Recovered status applied to Cohort 3 donors who had two consecutive negative PCRs. It also applied to those with clearance or with symptom resolution. The CDR3 contains 12 residues. V was trimmed by 3 bases and J by 14 bases, leaving 11 bases between them. This clonotype was obtained from a woman in her twenties or thirties who had recovered from COVID-19. The chain links TRBV12-3 or TRBV12-4 to TRBJ1-6; D unresolved. The sequenced material came from PBMCs or T cells enriched from blood (not recorded which). CDR3 DNA: TGTGCCAGCAGTTTCGATGGCCTAGCCCTCCACTTT. Translated, it gives CASSFDGLALHF.